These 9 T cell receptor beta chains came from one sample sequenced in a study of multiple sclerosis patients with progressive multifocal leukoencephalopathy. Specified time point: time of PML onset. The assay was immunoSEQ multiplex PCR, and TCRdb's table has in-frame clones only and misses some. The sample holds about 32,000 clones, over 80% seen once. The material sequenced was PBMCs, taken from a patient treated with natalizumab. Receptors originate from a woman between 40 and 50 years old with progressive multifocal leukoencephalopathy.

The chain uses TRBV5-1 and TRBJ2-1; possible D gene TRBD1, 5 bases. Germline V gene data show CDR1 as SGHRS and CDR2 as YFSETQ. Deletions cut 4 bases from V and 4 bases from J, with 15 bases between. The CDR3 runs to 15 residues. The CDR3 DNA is TGCGCCAGCAGCCTAGGCCAGGGAAGATACAATGAGCAGTTCTTC. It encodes CASSLGQGRYNEQFF. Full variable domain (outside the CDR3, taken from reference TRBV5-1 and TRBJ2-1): KAGVTQTPRYLIKTRGQQVTLSCSPISGHRSVSWYQQTPGQGLQFLFEYFSETQRNKGNFPGRFSGRQFSNSRSEMNVSTLELGDSALYLCASSLGQGRYNEQFFGPGTRLTVL.

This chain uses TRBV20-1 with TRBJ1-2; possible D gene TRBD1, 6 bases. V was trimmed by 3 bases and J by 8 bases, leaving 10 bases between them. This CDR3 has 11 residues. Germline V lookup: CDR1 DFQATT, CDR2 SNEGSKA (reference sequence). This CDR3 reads CSASGGQGYTF. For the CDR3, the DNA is TGCAGTGCTAGCGGGGGGCAAGGCTACACCTTC.

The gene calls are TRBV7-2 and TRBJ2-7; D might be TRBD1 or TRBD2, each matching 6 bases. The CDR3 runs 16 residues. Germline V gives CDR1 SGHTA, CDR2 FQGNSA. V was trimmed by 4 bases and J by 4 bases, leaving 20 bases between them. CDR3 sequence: CASSSNRPGAGYEQYF. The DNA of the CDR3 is TGTGCCAGCAGCTCAAATAGACCGGGGGCGGGATACGAGCAGTACTTC.

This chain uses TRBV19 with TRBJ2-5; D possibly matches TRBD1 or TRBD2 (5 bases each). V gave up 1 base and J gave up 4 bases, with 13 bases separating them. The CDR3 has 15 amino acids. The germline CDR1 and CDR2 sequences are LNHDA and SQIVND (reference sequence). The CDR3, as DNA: TGTGCCAGTAGTATAGGGCAGATGGGACGAGAGACCCAGTACTTC. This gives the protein CASSIGQMGRETQYF.

The CDR3 loop is CASSRTLDQETQYF. In DNA, the CDR3 is TGCGCCAGCAGCCGAACCCTGGATCAAGAGACCCAGTACTTC. V usage is TRBV4-1 and J usage is TRBJ2-5, with D unclear. The V end was cut by 4 bases, the J end by 2 bases, with 11 bases between. Looked up from germline, CDR1 is MGHRA and CDR2 is YSYEKL. This CDR3 comprises 14 residues.

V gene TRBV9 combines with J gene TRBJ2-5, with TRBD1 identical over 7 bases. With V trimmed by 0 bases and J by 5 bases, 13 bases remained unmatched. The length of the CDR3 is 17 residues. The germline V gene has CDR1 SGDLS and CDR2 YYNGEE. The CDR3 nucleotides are TGTGCCAGCAGCGTAGGAGGGACAGTATTGGGTTCGGAGACCCAGTACTTC. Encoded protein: CASSVGGTVLGSETQYF.

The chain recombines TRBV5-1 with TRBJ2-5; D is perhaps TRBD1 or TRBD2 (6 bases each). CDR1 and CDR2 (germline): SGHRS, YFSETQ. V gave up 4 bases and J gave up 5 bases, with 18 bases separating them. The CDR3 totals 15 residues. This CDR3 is CASSDGGRVRETQYF. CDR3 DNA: TGCGCCAGCAGCGACGGGGGCAGGGTTCGGGAGACCCAGTACTTC.

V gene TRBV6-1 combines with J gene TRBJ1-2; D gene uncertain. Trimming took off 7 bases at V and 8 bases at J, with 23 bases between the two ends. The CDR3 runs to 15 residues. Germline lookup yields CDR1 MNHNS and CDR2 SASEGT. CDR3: CASTPLPPGTQGYTF. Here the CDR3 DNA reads TGTGCCAGCACCCCCCTGCCTCCGGGCACGCAGGGCTACACCTTC.

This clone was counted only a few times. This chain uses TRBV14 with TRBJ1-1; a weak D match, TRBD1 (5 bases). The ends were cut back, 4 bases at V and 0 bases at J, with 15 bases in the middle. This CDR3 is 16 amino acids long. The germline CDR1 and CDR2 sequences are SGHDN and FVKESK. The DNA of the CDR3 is TGTGCCAGCAGCCCTCTTGGGGGGGTGGTGAACACTGAAGCTTTCTTT. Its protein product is CASSPLGGVVNTEAFF.